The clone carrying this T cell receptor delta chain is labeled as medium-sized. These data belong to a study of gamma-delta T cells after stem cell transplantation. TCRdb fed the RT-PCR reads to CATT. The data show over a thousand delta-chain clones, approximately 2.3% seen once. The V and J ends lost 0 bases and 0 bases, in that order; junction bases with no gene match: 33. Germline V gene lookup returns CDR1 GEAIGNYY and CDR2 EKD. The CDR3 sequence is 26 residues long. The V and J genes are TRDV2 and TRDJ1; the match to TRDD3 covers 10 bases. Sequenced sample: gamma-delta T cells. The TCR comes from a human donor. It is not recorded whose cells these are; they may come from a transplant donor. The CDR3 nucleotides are TGTGCCTGTGACACCGTTCCTACTCCCACTTCCGAACTGGGGGATGCACCCAGACAGTACACCGATAAACTCATCTTT. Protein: CACDTVPTPTSELGDAPRQYTDKLIF.